These 20 T cell receptor beta chains were all obtained from the same sample, sequenced in a study of blood T cell repertoires in COVID-19 (dated by TCRdb to the early 2020s). Preparation of the library involved the immunoSEQ multiplex PCR assay. TCRdb took this table from immuneACCESS and kept in-frame rearrangements with V and J called. Such tables lack part of the clones; where checked against another copy, unresolved V genes explain under half of the gap, and the rest is unexplained. The sample includes approximately 50,000 clones, with 75% to 90% observed a single time. The ten biggest clones cover about 6% of the sample. The sample was peripheral blood. The source of these receptors is a man in his fifties or sixties with acute or convalescent COVID-19.

The rearrangement uses TRBV10-3 and TRBJ2-7; 7 bases are a match to TRBD1. Trimming removed 2 bases from V and 0 bases from J; junction bases left unmatched: 1. The CDR3 consists of 14 residues. CDR1 ENHRY and CDR2 SYGVKD come from the germline V gene. CDR3 nucleotides: TGTGCCATCAGTGAGCGACAGGGCTCCTACGAGCAGTACTTC. Its translation: CAISERQGSYEQYF.

The chain carries TRBV18 and TRBJ2-2; 10 bases line up with TRBD2. Germline V lookup: CDR1 KGHSH, CDR2 LQKENI. The CDR3 sequence is 16 residues long. V shed 3 bases and J 5 bases; nucleotides not matched to a gene: 6. CDR3 in DNA: TGTGCCAGCTCACCCCCTAGCGGGAGATCTACCGGGGAGCTGTTTTTT. Translating gives CASSPPSGRSTGELFF.

The rearrangement uses TRBV19 and TRBJ2-2; TRBD1 aligns across 8 bases. The CDR3 consists of 15 residues. V was pared by 7 bases and J by 4 bases, with 8 bases of the junction left unmatched. Germline V gives CDR1 LNHDA, CDR2 SQIVND (reference sequence). CDR3 DNA sequence: TGTGCCAGTATCCAGGACAGGGCGGGCACCGGGGAGCTGTTTTTT. This codes for CASIQDRAGTGELFF. The entire variable domain, with the rest obtained from reference TRBV19 and TRBJ2-2, is as follows: DGGITQSPKYLFRKEGQNVTLSCEQNLNHDAMYWYRQDPGQGLRLIYYSQIVNDFQKGDIAEGYSVSREKKESFPLTVTSAQKNPTAFYLCASIQDRAGTGELFFGEGSRLTVL.

The genes are TRBV21-1 and TRBJ2-5; the DNA was not compared with TRBD2, the D call given in the table. TRBV21-1 is given as a pseudogene. The CDR3 covers 18 residues. The CDR3 spells CASSNRWLAVTSAETQYF. CDR3 in DNA: TGTGCCAGCAGCAATAGATGGCTAGCGGTAACGTCGGCTGAGACCCAGTACTTC.

The chain carries TRBV7-2 and TRBJ2-1, with a tentative D call TRBD2 (5 bases). Germline V gene lookup returns CDR1 SGHTA and CDR2 FQGNSA. The CDR3 loop spans 19 amino acids. V was pared by 7 bases and J by 7 bases, with 32 bases between. The CDR3, as DNA: TGTGCCAGCACCATATGGAGTCTCTGGGAGAAGAGATCAAGGAATGAGCAGTTCTTC. It specifies CASTIWSLWEKRSRNEQFF. Using reference TRBV7-2 and TRBJ2-1 for the parts outside the CDR3, the full variable domain is GAGVSQSPSNKVTEKGKDVELRCDPISGHTALYWYRQSLGQGLEFLIYFQGNSAPDKSGLPSDRFSAERTGGSVSTLTIQRTQQEDSAVYLCASTIWSLWEKRSRNEQFFGPGTRLTVL.

The chain carries TRBV19 and TRBJ1-5; 10 nucleotides match TRBD1. J gave up 2 bases and V 7 bases, and 14 bases lay outside the gene matches. The CDR3 spans 18 residues. The V gene's germline CDR1 is LNHDA and CDR2 SQIVND (reference sequence). In DNA form, the CDR3 reads TGTGCCAGTATAGAGAAGCGACAGGGGGCTACTGGCAATCAGCCCCAGCATTTT. Amino acids: CASIEKRQGATGNQPQHF.

In this sample, this clone is medium-sized. V usage is TRBV27 and J usage is TRBJ1-5; D may be TRBD1 (5 bases). Trimming pared 11 bases from V and 0 bases from J, leaving 14 bases between. CDR3 size: 14 residues. CDR1 and CDR2 from the germline V gene are MNHEY and SMNVEV (reference sequence). The CDR3 loop is CAAGRQYSNQPQHF. As DNA, the CDR3 is TGTGCCGCCGGCAGACAGTATAGCAATCAGCCCCAGCATTTT.

CDR3 DNA sequence: TGTGCCAGCTCTCAGGGCCTGAAGAACACTGAAGCTTTCTTT. Its translation is CASSQGLKNTEAFF. The chain employs TRBV18 and TRBJ1-1; D is perhaps TRBD1 (5 bases). The germline V and J ends were trimmed by 6 bases and 1 base, with 12 bases remaining between them. The CDR3 runs 14 residues. The germline gives CDR1 KGHSH, CDR2 LQKENI.

The chain recombines TRBV11-3 with TRBJ2-5, with 11 nucleotides matching TRBD2. Germline V gene data show CDR1 as SGHNT and CDR2 as YENEEA. This CDR3 comprises 15 residues. Trimming removed 5 bases from V and 1 base from J; junction bases left unmatched: 3. CDR3 bases: TGTGCCAGCAGCCCCGGGACTAGCGGCCAAGAGACCCAGTACTTC. It specifies CASSPGTSGQETQYF.

J is TRBJ1-2 and V is TRBV4-1; D perhaps matches TRBD1 (5 bases). The CDR3 length is 13 residues. Trimming cost V 0 bases and J 10 bases, with 12 bases left between them. From germline, CDR1 is MGHRA and CDR2 YSYEKL. For the CDR3, the DNA is TGCGCCAGCAGCCAAGAAGTGGGCAGGGCCTACACCTTC. Translating gives CASSQEVGRAYTF.

This chain connects TRBV9 to TRBJ2-1, with TRBD1 as a possible D gene (5 bases). CDR3 size: 15 residues. Trimming cost V 6 bases and J 5 bases, with 18 bases left between them. The germline CDR1 and CDR2 sequences are SGDLS and YYNGEE. The CDR3: CASNLDTGPNNEQFF. DNA for the CDR3: TGTGCCAGCAACCTTGACACAGGTCCGAACAATGAGCAGTTCTTC.

The chain uses TRBV29-1 and TRBJ2-7; D might be TRBD1 (7 bases). Germline V CDR1 and CDR2: SQVTM, ANQGSEA. The germline V and J ends were trimmed by 1 base and 9 bases, with 16 bases remaining between them. This CDR3 spans 13 amino acids. CDR3 residues: CSVEGFSGGGQYF. The DNA for the CDR3 is TGCAGCGTTGAAGGTTTTTCAGGGGGAGGGCAGTACTTC.

CDR3 nucleotide sequence: TGTGCCAGCAGTTTAAGGGAGTCCCTCCACTTT. Translated, it gives CASSLRESLHF. The chain has TRBV28 and TRBJ1-6, with no clear D. From germline, CDR1 is MDHEN and CDR2 SYDVKM. Trimming cost V 2 bases and J 14 bases, with 7 bases left between them. CDR3 length: 11 amino acids.

This sequence joins TRBV6-5 and TRBJ1-1, with TRBD1 matching 7 bases. V trimming: 4 bases; J trimming: 1 base; junction bases outside the gene matches: 6. Looked up from germline, CDR1 is MNHEY and CDR2 is SVGAGI. This CDR3 spans 15 amino acids. The CDR3 nucleotides are TGTGCCAGCAGTTCTGAACGACAGGGGAACACTGAAGCTTTCTTT. This codes for CASSSERQGNTEAFF.

The chain couples TRBV29-1 to TRBJ1-2; 7 bases line up with TRBD1. Germline V CDR1 and CDR2: SQVTM, ANQGSEA. The junction had 11 bases not matched to a gene; V was cut back by 4 bases and J by 3 bases. The CDR3 loop spans 15 amino acids. The CDR3 DNA follows: TGCAGCGTTGGGCTGACAGGGAGGAAAGACTATGGCTACACCTTC. Residues: CSVGLTGRKDYGYTF.

V and J are TRBV5-1 and TRBJ2-7; D unresolved. CDR1 and CDR2 from the germline V gene are SGHRS and YFSETQ. V gave up 1 base and J gave up 1 base, with 9 bases separating them. The CDR3 has 14 residues. CDR3 region: CASSLSGGSYEQYF. For the CDR3, the DNA is TGCGCCAGCAGCTTGTCTGGCGGATCCTACGAGCAGTACTTC.

V and J are TRBV29-1 and TRBJ1-3; 7 nucleotides match TRBD1. The CDR3 extends over 13 amino acids. The ends lost 5 bases at V and 4 bases at J; junction bases unmatched: 5. Germline V CDR1 and CDR2: SQVTM, ANQGSEA. CDR3 DNA sequence: TGCAGCGTTACCCAGGGGGAAGGAAACACCATATATTTT. As protein: CSVTQGEGNTIYF.

The chain is built from TRBV19 and TRBJ1-1, with D possibly being TRBD1 (5 bases). V was pared by 2 bases and J by 8 bases, with 9 bases between. Germline V lookup: CDR1 LNHDA, CDR2 SQIVND (reference sequence). There are 12 residues in the CDR3. CDR3 protein: CASSIQGGEAFF. The CDR3 DNA reads TGTGCCAGTAGTATACAGGGTGGAGAAGCTTTCTTT.

The chain carries TRBV4-1 and TRBJ2-1; the match to TRBD2 covers 8 bases. Germline V gives CDR1 MGHRA, CDR2 YSYEKL. The J segment lost 8 bases and the V segment lost 0 bases, leaving 9 bases of the junction unmatched. This CDR3 region has 16 residues. As DNA, the CDR3 is TGCGCCAGCAGCCAAGACTACCAGCGGGAGCGCTATGAGCAGTTCTTC. This codes for CASSQDYQRERYEQFF.

V usage is TRBV10-2 and J usage is TRBJ2-1; 14 bases map to TRBD2. The length of the CDR3 is 17 residues. With 7 bases clipped from V and 9 bases from J, the junction kept 14 bases outside the gene matches. The germline gives CDR1 WSHSY, CDR2 SAAADI. The CDR3 DNA reads TGCGCCAGCACATTCGCTGGGACTAGCGGGAGTCGAAGTGAGCAGTTCTTC. It is translated as CASTFAGTSGSRSEQFF.